This TCR beta chain derives from a study of T cell changes during pregnancy in multiple sclerosis. This CDR3 is built from 14 residues. The V gene's germline CDR1 is SGHTA and CDR2 FQGNSA. V was cut by 1 base and J by 2 bases, with 9 bases left in between. Produced via immunoSEQ multiplex PCR; TCRdb's table is partial and in-frame only. The sample consists of about 100,000 clones, 85% to 95% of them appearing once. The clonotype originates from a female donor with multiple sclerosis, enrolled in a pregnancy study. The starting material was peripheral blood, obtained before pregnancy. The chain recombines TRBV7-2 with TRBJ2-7; D might be TRBD2 (6 bases). This CDR3 is CASSLGGGTYEQYF. The CDR3 bases are TGTGCCAGCAGCTTAGGGGGCGGGACCTACGAGCAGTACTTC.